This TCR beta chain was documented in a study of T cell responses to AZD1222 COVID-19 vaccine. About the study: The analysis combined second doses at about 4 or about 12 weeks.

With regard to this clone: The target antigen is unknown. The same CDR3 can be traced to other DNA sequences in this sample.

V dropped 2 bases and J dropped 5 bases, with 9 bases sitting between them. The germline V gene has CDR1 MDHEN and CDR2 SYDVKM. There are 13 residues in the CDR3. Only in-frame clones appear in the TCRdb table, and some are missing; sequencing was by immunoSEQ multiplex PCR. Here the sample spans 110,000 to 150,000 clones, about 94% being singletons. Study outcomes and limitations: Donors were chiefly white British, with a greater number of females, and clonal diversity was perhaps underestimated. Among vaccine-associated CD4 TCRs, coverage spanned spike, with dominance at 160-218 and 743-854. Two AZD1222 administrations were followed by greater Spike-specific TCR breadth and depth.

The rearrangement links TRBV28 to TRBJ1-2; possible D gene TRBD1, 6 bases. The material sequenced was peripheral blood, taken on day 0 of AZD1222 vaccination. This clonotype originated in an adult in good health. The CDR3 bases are TGTGCCAGCAGTTTAGTGGGGGCGTATGGCTACACCTTC. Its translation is CASSLVGAYGYTF.